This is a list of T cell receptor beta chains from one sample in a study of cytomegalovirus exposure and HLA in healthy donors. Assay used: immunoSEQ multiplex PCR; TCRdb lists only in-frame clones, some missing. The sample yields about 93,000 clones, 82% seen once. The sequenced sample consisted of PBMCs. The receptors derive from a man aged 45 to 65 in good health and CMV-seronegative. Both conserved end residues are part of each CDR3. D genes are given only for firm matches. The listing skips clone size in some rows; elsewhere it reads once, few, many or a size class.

CDR3: CASSSPDRGGYGYTF; DNA: TGTGCCAGCAGCTCCCCAGATAGGGGGGGATATGGCTACACCTTC; V: TRBV5-6; size: .; D: .; J: TRBJ1-2
CDR3: CASSEGLGGWTNTGELFF; DNA: TGTGCCAGCAGTGAGGGTTTAGGGGGATGGACGAACACCGGGGAGCTGTTTTTT; V: TRBV6-1; size: .; D: .; J: TRBJ2-2
CDR3: CASSSRTGGAYEQYF; DNA: TGCGCCAGCAGCTCACGGACAGGGGGGGCGTACGAGCAGTACTTC; V: TRBV5-1; size: .; D: TRBD1; J: TRBJ2-7
CDR3: CASSYSVLNTEAFF; DNA: TGTGCCAGCAGTTATTCGGTGTTGAACACTGAAGCTTTCTTT; V: TRBV27; size: .; D: .; J: TRBJ1-1
CDR3: CASSLDARGYGYTF; DNA: TGTGCCAGCAGCTTAGACGCTCGGGGCTATGGCTACACCTTC; V: TRBV7-2; size: .; D: .; J: TRBJ1-2
CDR3: CASSLVTKETQYF; DNA: TGTGCCAGCAGTTTAGTGACTAAAGAGACCCAGTACTTC; V: TRBV28; size: .; D: .; J: TRBJ2-5
CDR3: CATSRDQQRGAFF; DNA: TGTGCCACCAGCAGAGATCAGCAACGGGGAGCTTTCTTT; V: TRBV15; size: .; D: .; J: TRBJ1-1
CDR3: CASSWTELNTEAFF; DNA: TGTGCCAGCAGCTGGACAGAATTGAACACTGAAGCTTTCTTT; V: TRBV5-5; size: once; D: .; J: TRBJ1-1
CDR3: CASSLVPAGVAHEQYF; DNA: TGTGCCAGCAGCTTAGTTCCGGCGGGAGTGGCCCACGAGCAGTACTTC; V: TRBV13; size: .; D: TRBD2; J: TRBJ2-7
CDR3: CASSPIKGELFF; DNA: TGTGCCAGCAGCCCTATTAAGGGGGAGCTGTTTTTT; V: TRBV6-5; size: .; D: .; J: TRBJ2-2
CDR3: CASSPRTSYEQYF; DNA: TGTGCCAGCAGCCCGCGGACTAGCTACGAGCAGTACTTC; V: TRBV7-9; size: .; D: TRBD2; J: TRBJ2-7
CDR3: CASSLIGESGTPSGDTEAFF; DNA: TGTGCCAGCAGTTTAATCGGCGAATCCGGGACACCGAGTGGGGACACTGAAGCTTTCTTT; V: TRBV28; size: .; D: .; J: TRBJ1-1
CDR3: CASSRSGGIETGELFF; DNA: TGTGCCAGCTCACGGAGCGGGGGGATAGAGACCGGGGAGCTGTTTTTT; V: TRBV18; size: .; D: TRBD2; J: TRBJ2-2